This TCR beta chain was identified in a study of shared clonotypes between healthy human individuals. This clone was counted between two and nine times. The CDR3 is 12 residues long. CDR1 is MDHEN, CDR2 SYDVKM, per germline. Trimming pared 4 bases from V and 4 bases from J, leaving 7 bases between. Deep-level settings were used for running the assay. Assay used: immunoSEQ multiplex PCR; TCRdb lists only in-frame clones, some missing. The data contain some 1 million clones, about 80% of them seen just once; the ten biggest clones take up 1.4% to 1.5%. Recent vaccinations or acute infections were absent in the healthy HIV-negative adult donors. All donors were Caucasian adults living in Nashville, Tennessee.

The genes are TRBV28 and TRBJ2-5; D is unclear. The sample comprised memory CD4+ T cells sorted from blood. Stated subset: CD45RA-negative fraction. The clonotype comes from a man aged 18 to 35 in good health. CDR3 sequence reads: CASSWARETQYF. DNA of the CDR3: TGTGCCAGCAGTTGGGCCAGAGAGACCCAGTACTTC.